The 8 T cell receptor beta chains reported below all come from one sample, sequenced in a study of blood T cell repertoires in COVID-19. The method was immunoSEQ multiplex PCR; TCRdb's version includes in-frame clones alone and lacks a portion of them. The table records about 75,000 clones, less than 85% of them present only once. The sequenced sample was peripheral blood. The receptors stem from a human donor with acute or convalescent COVID-19. The donor label of this sample is uncertain.

The chain recombines TRBV6-2 or TRBV6-3 with TRBJ2-2, with 12 bases matching TRBD1. Trimming took 5 bases from V and 6 from J; bases not matched to a gene: 4. CDR1 is MNHEY, CDR2 SVGEGT, per germline. The CDR3 runs 15 residues. The CDR3 sequence: CASSLWDRGPGELFF. CDR3 nucleotide sequence: TGTGCCAGCAGTCTCTGGGACAGGGGGCCCGGGGAGCTGTTTTTT.

The chain joins TRBV2 to TRBJ1-6, with D unclear. Germline CDR1 and CDR2: SNHLY and FYNNEI. The CDR3 contains 13 residues. V was clipped by 8 bases and J by 6 bases, with 11 bases between them. The CDR3 protein is CASGRDRNSPLHF. The CDR3 DNA reads as TGTGCCAGCGGGAGGGATCGTAATTCACCCCTCCACTTT.

V usage is TRBV4-3 and J usage is TRBJ1-4; TRBD1 might be the D (6 bases). This CDR3 comprises 14 residues. The germline V gene encodes CDR1 LGHNA and CDR2 YSLEER. Deletions cut 1 base from V and 10 bases from J, with 13 bases between. The CDR3 DNA follows: TGCGCCAGCAGCCAAGTGACAGGCCGAGGAAAACTGTTTTTT. It encodes CASSQVTGRGKLFF.

The gene calls are TRBV15 and TRBJ2-2, with D perhaps matching TRBD1 (7 bases). Trimming cost V 1 base and J 5 bases, with 14 bases left between them. The CDR3 is 16 residues long. The germline CDR1 and CDR2 sequences are LNHNV and YYDKDF (reference sequence). For the CDR3, the DNA is TGTGCCACCAGCAGAGGGCGGTCAGGGGGGACCGGGGAGCTGTTTTTT. Amino acid sequence: CATSRGRSGGTGELFF.

This sequence joins TRBV28 and TRBJ2-5, with 8 bases aligning to TRBD2. Germline V CDR1 and CDR2: MDHEN, SYDVKM. V trimming: 5 bases; J trimming: 1 base; junction bases outside the gene matches: 3. The length of the CDR3 is 14 residues. CDR3 sequence reads: CASSRAGAQETQYF. The CDR3 coding sequence is TGTGCCAGCAGTCGAGCGGGGGCCCAAGAGACCCAGTACTTC.

The chain carries TRBV20-1 and TRBJ2-4; no clear D gene. Per the germline V gene, CDR1 is DFQATT and CDR2 is SNEGSKA (reference sequence). There are 12 residues in the CDR3. The V gene lost 3 bases and the J gene lost 10 bases, with 13 bases spanning the gap. CDR3 sequence (DNA): TGCAGTGCTAGTTCCGGTCTCTGGATTCAGTACTTC. Amino acids: CSASSGLWIQYF.

The rearrangement uses TRBV7-2 and TRBJ2-4, with TRBD2 identical over 9 bases. The germline gives CDR1 SGHTA, CDR2 FQGNSA. The J segment lost 6 bases and the V segment lost 5 bases, leaving 11 bases of the junction unmatched. This CDR3 spans 16 amino acids. The CDR3 spells CASSLLGSGRPNIQYF. The CDR3 region has the DNA TGTGCCAGCAGCCTGCTCGGTAGCGGGAGACCAAACATTCAGTACTTC.

V is TRBV19 and J is TRBJ2-3, with 11 bases identical to TRBD1. The CDR3 is 13 residues long. Germline loops: CDR1 LNHDA, CDR2 SQIVND (reference sequence). The J segment lost 4 bases and the V segment lost 8 bases, leaving 2 bases of the junction unmatched. CDR3 sequence reads: CASRDRGADTQYF. In DNA form, the CDR3 reads TGTGCCAGTCGGGACAGGGGGGCAGATACGCAGTATTTT.